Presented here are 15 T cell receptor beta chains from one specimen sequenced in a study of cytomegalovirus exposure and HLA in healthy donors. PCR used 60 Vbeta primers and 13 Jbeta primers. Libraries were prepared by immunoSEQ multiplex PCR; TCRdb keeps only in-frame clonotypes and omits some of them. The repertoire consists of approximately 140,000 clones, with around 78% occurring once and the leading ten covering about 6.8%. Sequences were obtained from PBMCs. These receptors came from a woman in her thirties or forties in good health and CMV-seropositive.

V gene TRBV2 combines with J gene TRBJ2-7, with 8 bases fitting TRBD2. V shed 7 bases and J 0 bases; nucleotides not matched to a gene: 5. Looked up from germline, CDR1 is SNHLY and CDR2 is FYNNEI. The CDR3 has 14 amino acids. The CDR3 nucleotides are TGTGCCAGCAAGTTCAGCGGGAGCTCCTACGAGCAGTACTTC. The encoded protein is CASKFSGSSYEQYF.

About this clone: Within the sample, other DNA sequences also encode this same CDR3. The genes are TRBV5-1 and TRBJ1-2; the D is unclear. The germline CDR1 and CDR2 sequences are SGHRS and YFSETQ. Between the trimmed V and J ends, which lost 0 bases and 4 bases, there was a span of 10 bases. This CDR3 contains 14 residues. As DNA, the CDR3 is TGCGCCAGCAGCTTGGAAAGAGGTAGCTATGGCTACACCTTC. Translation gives CASSLERGSYGYTF.

The CDR3 DNA reads TGTGCCAGCAGCTTGGCCGAAGGGGAAGAGACCCAGTACTTC. Translation: CASSLAEGEETQYF. This rearrangement joins TRBV5-4 to TRBJ2-5, with D possibly matching TRBD1 (5 bases). Germline values: CDR1 SGHNT, CDR2 YYREEE (reference sequence). The CDR3 consists of 14 residues. V was cut by 0 bases and J by 3 bases, with 9 bases left in between.

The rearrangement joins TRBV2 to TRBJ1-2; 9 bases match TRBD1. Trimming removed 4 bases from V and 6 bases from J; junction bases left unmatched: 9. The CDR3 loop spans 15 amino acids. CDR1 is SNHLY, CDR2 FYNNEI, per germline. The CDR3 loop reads CASSVFGTGNNGYTF. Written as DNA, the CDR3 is TGTGCCAGCAGTGTATTCGGGACAGGGAATAATGGCTACACCTTC.

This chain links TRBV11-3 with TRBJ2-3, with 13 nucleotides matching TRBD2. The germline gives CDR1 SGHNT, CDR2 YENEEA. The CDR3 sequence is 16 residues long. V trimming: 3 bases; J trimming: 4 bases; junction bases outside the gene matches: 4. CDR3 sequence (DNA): TGTGCCAGCAGCTTTGGACTAGCGGGAGTTTCAGATACGCAGTATTTT. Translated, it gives CASSFGLAGVSDTQYF.

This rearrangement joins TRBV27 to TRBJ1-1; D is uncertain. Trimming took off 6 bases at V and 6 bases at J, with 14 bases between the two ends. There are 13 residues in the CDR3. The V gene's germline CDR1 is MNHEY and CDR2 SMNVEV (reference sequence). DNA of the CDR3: TGTGCCAGCAGCTACTCAATCGTCGCTGAAGCTTTCTTT. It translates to CASSYSIVAEAFF.

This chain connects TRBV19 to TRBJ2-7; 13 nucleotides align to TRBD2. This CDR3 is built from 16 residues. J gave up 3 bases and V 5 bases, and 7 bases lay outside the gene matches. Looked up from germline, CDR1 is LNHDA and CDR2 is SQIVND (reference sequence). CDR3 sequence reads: CASSRLAGGLGYEQYF. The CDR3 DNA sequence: TGTGCCAGTAGTCGACTAGCGGGAGGTCTTGGCTACGAGCAGTACTTC.

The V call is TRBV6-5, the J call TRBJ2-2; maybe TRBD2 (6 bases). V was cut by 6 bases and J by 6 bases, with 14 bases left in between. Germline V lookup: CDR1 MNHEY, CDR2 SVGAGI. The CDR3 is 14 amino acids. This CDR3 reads CASSRTILAGELFF. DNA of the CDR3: TGTGCCAGCAGCCGGACTATTTTAGCCGGGGAGCTGTTTTTT.

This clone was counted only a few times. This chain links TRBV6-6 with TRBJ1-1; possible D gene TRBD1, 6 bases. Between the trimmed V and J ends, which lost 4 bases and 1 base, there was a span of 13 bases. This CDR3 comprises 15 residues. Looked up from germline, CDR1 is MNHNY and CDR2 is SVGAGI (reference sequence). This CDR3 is CASSSTGTRNTEAFF. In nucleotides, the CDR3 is TGTGCCAGCAGTTCCACCGGGACACGGAACACTGAAGCTTTCTTT.

Written as DNA, the CDR3 is TGCGCCAGCAGCTTGGGCAGGGGCGTAGTTTTCGATGGAGAGACCCAGTACTTC. This translates into CASSLGRGVVFDGETQYF. The V gene is TRBV5-1, the J gene TRBJ2-5; D is perhaps TRBD1 (6 bases). Between the trimmed V and J ends, which lost 0 bases and 4 bases, there was a span of 22 bases. The CDR3 is 18 residues long. The germline CDR1 and CDR2 sequences are SGHRS and YFSETQ. The full variable domain, with the rest looked up from reference TRBV5-1 and TRBJ2-5, is KAGVTQTPRYLIKTRGQQVTLSCSPISGHRSVSWYQQTPGQGLQFLFEYFSETQRNKGNFPGRFSGRQFSNSRSEMNVSTLELGDSALYLCASSLGRGVVFDGETQYFGPGTRLLVL.

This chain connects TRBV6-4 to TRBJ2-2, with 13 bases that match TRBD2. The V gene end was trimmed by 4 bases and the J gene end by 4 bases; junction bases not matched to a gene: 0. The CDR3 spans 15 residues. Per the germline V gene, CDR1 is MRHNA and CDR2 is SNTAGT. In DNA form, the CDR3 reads TGTGCCAGCAGTGGGACTAGCGGGAGCACCGGGGAGCTGTTTTTT. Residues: CASSGTSGSTGELFF.

The CDR3 nucleotides read TGTGCCAGCAGCATACAAGGGGGTTACAATGAGCAGTTCTTC. Amino acids: CASSIQGGYNEQFF. The J gene is TRBJ2-1, the V gene TRBV9; possible D gene TRBD1, 6 bases. The ends were cut back, 4 bases at V and 4 bases at J, with 12 bases in the middle. The CDR3 is 14 amino acids. Germline values: CDR1 SGDLS, CDR2 YYNGEE.

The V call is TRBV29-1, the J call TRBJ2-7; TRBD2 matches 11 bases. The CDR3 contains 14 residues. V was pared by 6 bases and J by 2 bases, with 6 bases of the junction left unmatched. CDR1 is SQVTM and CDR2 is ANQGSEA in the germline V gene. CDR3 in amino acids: CSVVPGLAAYEQYF. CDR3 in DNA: TGCAGCGTAGTTCCGGGACTAGCGGCCTACGAGCAGTACTTC.

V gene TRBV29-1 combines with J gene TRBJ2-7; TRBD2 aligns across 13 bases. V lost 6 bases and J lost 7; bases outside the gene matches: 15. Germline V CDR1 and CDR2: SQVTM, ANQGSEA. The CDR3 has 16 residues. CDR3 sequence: CSVTGLAGSLVLEQYF. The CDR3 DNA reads TGCAGCGTAACGGGACTAGCGGGGTCCCTTGTCCTGGAGCAGTACTTC.

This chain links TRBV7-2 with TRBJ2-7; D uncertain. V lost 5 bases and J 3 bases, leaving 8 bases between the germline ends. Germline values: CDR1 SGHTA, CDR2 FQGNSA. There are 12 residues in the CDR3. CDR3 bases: TGTGCCAGCAGCGCAGCAGGCTACGAGCAGTACTTC. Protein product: CASSAAGYEQYF.